These T cell receptor beta chains were read from a single sample in a study of CD4+ T cells in melanoma. TCRdb's copy holds only in-frame clones and misses some; the assay was immunoSEQ multiplex PCR. The data show 120,000 to 150,000 clones, nearly 95% seen once. Receptors originate from a human donor with melanoma. Each CDR3 is given with its conserved first and last residue. D genes are given only for firm matches.

TRBJ2-7 TRBV5-1 . CASSPGSLSYEQYF
TRBJ1-1 TRBV6-5 TRBD1 CASSTTGTGNTEAFF
TRBJ1-1 TRBV10-3 . CAISESTAQAFF
TRBJ2-5 TRBV5-1 . CASSAPQLQETQYF
TRBJ2-3 TRBV7-2 . CASSLLGDTQYF
TRBJ2-3 TRBV19 . CASSIVGRTDTQYF
TRBJ2-7 TRBV5-1 . CASSLDSFSYEQYF
TRBJ2-7 TRBV7-2 . CASSLVAGYEQYF
TRBJ2-2 TRBV5-1 TRBD2 CASSRTSGGAPGELFF
TRBJ2-5 TRBV6-6 TRBD2 CASSFGGGAVYGTQYF
TRBJ1-1 TRBV6-6 . CASTSDRGNTEAFF
TRBJ2-1 TRBV2 TRBD2 CASTPSGGSSYNEQFF
TRBJ1-3 TRBV6-1 . CASSVDGGNTIYF
TRBJ1-5 TRBV7-9 . CASSAQPGFGNQPQHF
TRBJ2-5 TRBV7-6 . CASSSRPSLRETQYF
TRBJ1-3 TRBV7-9 . CASSLPGHNSGNTIYF
TRBJ1-1 TRBV21-1 . CASRVDRGNTEAFF
TRBJ2-1 TRBV7-8 . CASSLRANEQFF
TRBJ2-6 TRBV2 . CASSSSRGANVLTF
TRBJ1-5 TRBV2 . CASSDRTDTNQPQHF
TRBJ2-3 TRBV29-1 TRBD2 CSATSGGAPDTQYF
TRBJ2-7 TRBV10-3 . CAISEGGSYEQYF
TRBJ1-2 TRBV7-2 TRBD1 CAESGTGKNGYTF
TRBJ1-4 TRBV30 . CASGHLNEKLFF
TRBJ1-6 TRBV11-2 . CASSRSFSPLHF
TRBJ2-5 TRBV15 TRBD1 CATSNGQGTSETQYF
TRBJ1-3 TRBV7-9 . CARDSGSGNTIYF
TRBJ2-3 TRBV5-4 . CASRYRVSDTQYF
TRBJ1-1 TRBV5-1 TRBD1 CASSRGTDWQDTEAFF
TRBJ2-7 TRBV7-9 . CASSPLPGRKNQEQYF
TRBJ1-6 TRBV11-2 . CASSLGPGTGSPLHF
TRBJ2-1 TRBV6-1 . CASRVGDYNEQFF
TRBJ2-2 TRBV5-1 . CASSLVRVRTDGELFF
TRBJ1-1 TRBV7-2 . CASTQGRPPEAFF
TRBJ2-3 TRBV11-2 . CASSLSPVSTDTQYF
TRBJ2-5 TRBV25-1 TRBD1 CASSADRGRSETQYF
TRBJ2-1 TRBV7-8 . CASSAGNSGTEQFF
TRBJ2-7 TRBV2 TRBD2 CASSEGGGRNYEQYF
TRBJ2-3 TRBV15 . CATSRIITDTQYF
TRBJ1-1 TRBV7-2 . CASSLTDFGGTEAFF
TRBJ2-7 TRBV5-1 . CASSPSSYEQYF
TRBJ1-5 TRBV6-5 . CASSSLRNQPQHF
TRBJ2-5 TRBV29-1 TRBD1 CSAGDSIQETQYF
TRBJ1-1 TRBV18 TRBD1 CASSQGTVTEAFF
TRBJ1-2 TRBV4-1 . CASSQTGSINYGYTF
TRBJ2-1 TRBV19 TRBD1 CASTPSPGQGNYNEQFF
TRBJ2-3 TRBV5-4 . CASSFPGDSSTDTQYF
TRBJ1-2 TRBV9 . CASSPNPRDYYGYTF
TRBJ2-7 TRBV30 TRBD1 CAWISRDRTYEQYF
TRBJ2-5 TRBV5-4 TRBD1 CASSLGGQGQETQYF
TRBJ1-5 TRBV2 . CASSDEGNQPQHF
TRBJ1-4 TRBV6-6 . CASSYAAGAGEKLFF
TRBJ2-5 TRBV30 . CAWRAGLAGTQYF
TRBJ1-6 TRBV5-6 . CASSPGPYNSPLHF
TRBJ2-5 TRBV19 TRBD2 CASRGLAGGPLETQYF